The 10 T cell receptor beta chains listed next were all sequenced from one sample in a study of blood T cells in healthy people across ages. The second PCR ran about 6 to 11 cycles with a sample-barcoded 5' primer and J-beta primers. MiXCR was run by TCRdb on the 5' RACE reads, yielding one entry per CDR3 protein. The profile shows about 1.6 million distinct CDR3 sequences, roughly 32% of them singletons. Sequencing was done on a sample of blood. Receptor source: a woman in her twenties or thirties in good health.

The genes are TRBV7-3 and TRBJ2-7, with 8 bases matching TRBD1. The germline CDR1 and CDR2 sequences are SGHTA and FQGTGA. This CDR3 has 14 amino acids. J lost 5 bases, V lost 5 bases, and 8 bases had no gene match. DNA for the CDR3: TGTGCCAGCAGCCCGGGACAGGAATACAACGAGCAGTACTTC. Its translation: CASSPGQEYNEQYF.

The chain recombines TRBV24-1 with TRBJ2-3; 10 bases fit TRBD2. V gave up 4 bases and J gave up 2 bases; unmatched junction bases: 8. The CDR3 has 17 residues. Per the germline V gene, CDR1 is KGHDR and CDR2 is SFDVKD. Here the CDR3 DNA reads TGTGCCACCAGTGAACGGACTAGCGGTCGCTCCACAGATACGCAGTATTTT. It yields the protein CATSERTSGRSTDTQYF.

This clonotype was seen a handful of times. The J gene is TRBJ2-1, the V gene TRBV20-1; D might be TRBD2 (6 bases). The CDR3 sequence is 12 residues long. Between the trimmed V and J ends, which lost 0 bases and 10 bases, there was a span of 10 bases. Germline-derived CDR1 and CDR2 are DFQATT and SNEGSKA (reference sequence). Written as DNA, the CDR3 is TGCAGTGCTAGAGAGGGGGGAAAAGAGCAGTTCTTC. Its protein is CSAREGGKEQFF.

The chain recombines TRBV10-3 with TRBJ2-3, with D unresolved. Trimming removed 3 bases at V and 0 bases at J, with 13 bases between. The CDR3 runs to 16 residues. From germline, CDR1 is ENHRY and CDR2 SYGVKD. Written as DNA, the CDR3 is TGTGCCATCAGTGATCCCGTGGTTGGGAGCACAGATACGCAGTATTTT. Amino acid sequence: CAISDPVVGSTDTQYF.

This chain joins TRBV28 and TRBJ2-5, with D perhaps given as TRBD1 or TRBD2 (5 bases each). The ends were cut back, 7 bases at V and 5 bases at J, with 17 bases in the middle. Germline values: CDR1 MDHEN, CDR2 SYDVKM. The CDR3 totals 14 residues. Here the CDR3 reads CASTWDRPGETQYF. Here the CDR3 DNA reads TGTGCCAGCACCTGGGACCGGCCAGGGGAGACCCAGTACTTC.

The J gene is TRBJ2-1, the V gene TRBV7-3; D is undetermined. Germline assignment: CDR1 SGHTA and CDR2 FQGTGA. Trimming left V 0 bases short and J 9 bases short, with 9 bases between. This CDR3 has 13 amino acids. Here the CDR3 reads CASSLTFGGEQFF. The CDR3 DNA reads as TGTGCCAGCAGCTTAACGTTCGGCGGTGAGCAGTTCTTC.

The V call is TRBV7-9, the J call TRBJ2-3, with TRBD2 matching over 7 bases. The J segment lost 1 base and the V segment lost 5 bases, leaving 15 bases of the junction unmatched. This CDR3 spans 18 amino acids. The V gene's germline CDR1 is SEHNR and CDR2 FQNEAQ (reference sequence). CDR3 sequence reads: CASSPGLRELVGTDTQYF. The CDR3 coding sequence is TGTGCCAGCAGCCCGGGGCTGCGGGAGTTAGTGGGCACAGATACGCAGTATTTT. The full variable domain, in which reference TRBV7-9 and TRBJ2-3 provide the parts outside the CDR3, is DTGVSQNPRHKITKRGQNVTFRCDPISEHNRLYWYRQTLGQGPEFLTYFQNEAQLEKSRLLSDRFSAERPKGSFSTLEIQRTEQGDSAMYLCASSPGLRELVGTDTQYFGPGTRLTVL.

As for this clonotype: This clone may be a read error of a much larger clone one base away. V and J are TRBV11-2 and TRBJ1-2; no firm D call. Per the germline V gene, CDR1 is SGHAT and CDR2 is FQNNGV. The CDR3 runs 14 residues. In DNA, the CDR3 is TGTGCCAGCGGCCCGTCAAAAGATAACTATGGCCACACCTTC. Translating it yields CASGPSKDNYGHTF.

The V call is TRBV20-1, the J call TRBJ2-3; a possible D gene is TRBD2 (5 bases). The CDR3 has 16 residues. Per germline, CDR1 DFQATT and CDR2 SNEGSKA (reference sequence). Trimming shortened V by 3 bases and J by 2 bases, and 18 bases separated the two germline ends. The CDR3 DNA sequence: TGCAGTGCTAGCAAGGTATCGGCGGGTCTCACAGATACGCAGTATTTT. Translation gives CSASKVSAGLTDTQYF.

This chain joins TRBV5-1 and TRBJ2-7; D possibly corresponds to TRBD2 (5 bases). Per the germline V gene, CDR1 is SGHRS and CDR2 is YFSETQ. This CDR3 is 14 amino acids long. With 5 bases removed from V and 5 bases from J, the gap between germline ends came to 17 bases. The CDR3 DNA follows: TGCGCCAGCAGTGTTAGGGAGTCCAAGGACGAGCAGTACTTC. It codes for CASSVRESKDEQYF.